This T cell receptor (beta chain) originates from a study of regulatory T cells in long-lasting Graves disease. Germline CDR1 and CDR2: DFQATT and SNEGSKA (reference sequence). The V and J ends lost 0 bases and 7 bases, in that order; junction bases with no gene match: 14. This CDR3 comprises 16 residues. Findings of the study overall: Favoring TRBV28, TRBJ1-2 and TRBJ2-5 was a feature seen in persistent disease.

The table lists this clonotype with many counts. Its antigen is as yet unknown. Described time point: newly diagnosed GD, antithyroid drugs for less than 3 months. After RNA was extracted from PBMCs, the TCR library was made from it. Approximately 10-milliliter peripheral blood samples went into EDTA tubes. The authors built TCR beta libraries using iRepertoire HTBI primers and Arm-PCR of CDR3 regions. One entry per CDR3 protein results from TCRdb running MiXCR on the multiplex PCR reads. The profile covers 390,000 or so distinct CDR3 sequences, with approximately 12% appearing a single time and approximately 20% taken by the ten largest. The same sample was also used in a study of T cells in Graves' hyperthyroidism and ophthalmopathy.

This material consisted of peripheral blood mononuclear cells (PBMCs), taken at new diagnosis, from a patient treated with antithyroid drugs. This TCR came from a woman aged 18-29 years with Graves disease. The genes are TRBV20-1 and TRBJ2-5, with 7 bases lining up with TRBD2. CDR3 amino acids: CSARDELGRELGTQYF. CDR3 nucleotides: TGCAGTGCTAGAGATGAACTCGGGCGGGAGTTAGGGACCCAGTACTTC.